One sample yielded the 14 T cell receptor beta chains listed below, sequenced in a study of T cell changes during pregnancy in multiple sclerosis. The protocol was immunoSEQ multiplex PCR, while the TCRdb copy is restricted to in-frame clones and leaves out a portion. The data show 60,000 to 65,000 clones, with around 92% seen just once and 2.5% to 3.5% held by the top ten. This specimen consisted of peripheral blood, obtained in the second trimester of pregnancy. These receptors were obtained from a female donor in good health, enrolled as a control in a pregnancy study.

The V and J genes are TRBV5-6 and TRBJ1-5, with D possibly being TRBD1 (5 bases). V was pared by 2 bases and J by 7 bases, with 13 bases between. Germline CDR1 SGHDT, CDR2 YYEEEE. The CDR3 runs 14 residues. The DNA for the CDR3 is TGTGCCAGCAGCTTAGGGCAGGGTTGGCAGCCCCAGCATTTT. The encoded protein is CASSLGQGWQPQHF.

The J gene is TRBJ1-2, the V gene TRBV25-1; D is unresolved. The V and J ends lost 6 bases and 4 bases respectively, with 6 bases between them. CDR1 is MGHDK, CDR2 SYGVNS, per germline. The CDR3 is made up of 11 amino acids. The CDR3 sequence is CASRGAYGYTF. The CDR3 DNA follows: TGTGCCAGCAGGGGAGCCTATGGCTACACCTTC.

V is TRBV29-1 and J is TRBJ1-4, with a tentative D call TRBD1 (6 bases). The V end lost 3 bases, the J end lost 7 bases, and 15 bases lay between the germline ends. CDR3 size: 14 residues. Germline V gives CDR1 SQVTM, CDR2 ANQGSEA. CDR3 amino acids: CSVDRAGAGEKLFF. DNA of the CDR3: TGCAGCGTTGATCGTGCGGGGGCAGGTGAAAAACTGTTTTTT.

The chain recombines TRBV15 with TRBJ2-7, with 8 nucleotides matching TRBD2. The J segment lost 7 bases and the V segment lost 4 bases, leaving 6 bases of the junction unmatched. This CDR3 has 13 residues. Germline V lookup: CDR1 LNHNV, CDR2 YYDKDF (reference sequence). Here the CDR3 DNA reads TGTGCCACCAGCACAGGACTAGCATATGAGCAGTACTTC. Its translation: CATSTGLAYEQYF.

The V and J genes are TRBV6-1 and TRBJ1-2, with a possible D match to TRBD1 (6 bases). The V gene's germline CDR1 is MNHNS and CDR2 SASEGT. The CDR3 is made up of 14 amino acids. Trimming took 5 bases from V and 0 from J, leaving 10 bases between them. CDR3 in amino acids: CASSQGTTNYGYTF. In DNA, the CDR3 is TGTGCCAGCAGTCAGGGGACAACTAACTATGGCTACACCTTC.

This clone was counted a single time. The chain recombines TRBV19 with TRBJ2-3; TRBD1 aligns across 7 bases. Germline CDR1 and CDR2: LNHDA and SQIVND (reference sequence). Germline trimming cut 6 bases from V and 6 bases from J; bases unmatched to any gene: 12. The CDR3 extends over 15 amino acids. The CDR3 DNA is TGTGCCAGTAGCGAGACAGGGCCCTTTGGGGATACGCAGTATTTT. It codes for CASSETGPFGDTQYF.

The chain combines TRBV6-4 with TRBJ2-1; 14 bases match TRBD2. Germline CDR1 and CDR2: MRHNA and SNTAGT. J gave up 9 bases and V 3 bases, and 4 bases lay outside the gene matches. There are 15 residues in the CDR3. The CDR3 here is CASSEGTSGGGEQFF. CDR3 DNA sequence: TGTGCCAGCAGTGAAGGGACTAGCGGGGGCGGTGAGCAGTTCTTC.

The genes are TRBV9 and TRBJ2-3, with D perhaps matching TRBD2 (5 bases). There are 15 residues in the CDR3. The germline V gene has CDR1 SGDLS and CDR2 YYNGEE. Trimming took 4 bases from V and 0 from J, leaving 12 bases between them. CDR3 in amino acids: CASSTSGASTDTQYF. For the CDR3, the DNA is TGTGCCAGCAGCACAAGCGGAGCTAGCACAGATACGCAGTATTTT. Supplemented by reference TRBV9 and TRBJ2-3, the full variable domain reads DSGVTQTPKHLITATGQRVTLRCSPRSGDLSVYWYQQSLDQGLQFLIQYYNGEERAKGNILERFSAQQFPDLHSELNLSSLELGDSALYFCASSTSGASTDTQYFGPGTRLTVL.

The chain recombines TRBV28 with TRBJ1-3; D is ambiguous. V dropped 6 bases and J dropped 0 bases, with 18 bases sitting between them. The germline V gene encodes CDR1 MDHEN and CDR2 SYDVKM. This CDR3 contains 17 residues. In DNA, the CDR3 is TGTGCCAGCAGCCTATCAACATCAGGAGGCTCTGGAAACACCATATATTTT. This encodes CASSLSTSGGSGNTIYF. The full variable domain, rest sourced from reference TRBV28 and TRBJ1-3, is DVKVTQSSRYLVKRTGEKVFLECVQDMDHENMFWYRQDPGLGLRLIYFSYDVKMKEKGDIPEGYSVSREKKERFSLILESASTNQTSMYLCASSLSTSGGSGNTIYFGEGSWLTVV.

The chain couples TRBV6-1 to TRBJ2-1, with 12 bases matching TRBD1. V lost 7 bases to trimming and J lost 9 bases; unmatched junction nucleotides: 7. The germline CDR1 and CDR2 sequences are MNHNS and SASEGT. This CDR3 comprises 14 residues. CDR3 sequence reads: CASIGTGGGSEQFF. CDR3 DNA sequence: TGTGCCAGCATCGGGACAGGGGGCGGCAGTGAGCAGTTCTTC.

This chain joins TRBV9 and TRBJ2-1; no clear D. V was clipped by 2 bases and J by 0 bases, with 12 bases between them. This CDR3 contains 16 residues. The germline V gene has CDR1 SGDLS and CDR2 YYNGEE. The CDR3 region is CASSVVSPSSYNEQFF. The CDR3 region has the DNA TGTGCCAGCAGCGTCGTTAGCCCTAGCTCCTACAATGAGCAGTTCTTC.

The sample holds one count of this clone. The chain is built from TRBV7-8 and TRBJ2-3, with D possibly TRBD2 on 5 matching bases. This CDR3 is 14 amino acids long. Germline-derived CDR1 and CDR2 are SGHVS and FQNEAQ. V dropped 3 bases and J dropped 6 bases, with 13 bases sitting between them. CDR3 sequence (DNA): TGTGCCAGCAGCTTTAGGCGGGCCGGGGATACGCAGTATTTT. Amino acid sequence: CASSFRRAGDTQYF.

V gene TRBV19 combines with J gene TRBJ2-7; D may be TRBD2 (6 bases). Per the germline V gene, CDR1 is LNHDA and CDR2 is SQIVND (reference sequence). CDR3 length: 15 residues. V lost 3 bases, J lost 0 bases, and 12 bases lay in between. CDR3 loop: CASSIRNSGSYEQYF. CDR3 sequence (DNA): TGTGCCAGTAGTATTCGTAATAGCGGCTCCTACGAGCAGTACTTC.

J is TRBJ1-1 and V is TRBV28; weak D call: TRBD1 (6 bases). Germline assignment: CDR1 MDHEN and CDR2 SYDVKM. V lost 6 bases and J lost 10, with 18 bases in between. The CDR3 is made up of 13 amino acids. CDR3 in DNA: TGTGCCAGCAGCCTCAGGGGAAATCTTGGAGCTTTCTTT. It encodes CASSLRGNLGAFF.